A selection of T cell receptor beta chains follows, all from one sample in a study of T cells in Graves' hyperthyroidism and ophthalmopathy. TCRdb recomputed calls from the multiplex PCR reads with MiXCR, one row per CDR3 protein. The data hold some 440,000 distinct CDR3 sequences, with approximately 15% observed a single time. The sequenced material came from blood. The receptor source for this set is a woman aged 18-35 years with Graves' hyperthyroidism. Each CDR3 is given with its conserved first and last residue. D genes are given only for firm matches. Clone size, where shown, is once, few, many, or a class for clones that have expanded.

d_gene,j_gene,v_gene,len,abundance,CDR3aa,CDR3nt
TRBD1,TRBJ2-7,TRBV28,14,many,CASSLTGGFYEQYF,TGTGCCAGCAGTTTGACAGGGGGCTTCTACGAGCAGTACTTC
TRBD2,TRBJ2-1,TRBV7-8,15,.,CASSLAGGGSNEQFF,TGTGCCAGCAGCTTAGCTGGGGGGGGGAGCAATGAGCAGTTCTTC
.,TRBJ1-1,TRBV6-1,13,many,CASSYLGYTEAFF,TGTGCCAGCAGTTATTTGGGTTACACTGAAGCTTTCTTT
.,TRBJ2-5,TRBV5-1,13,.,CASSLGVKETQHF,TGCGCCAGCAGCTTGGGTGTAAAAGAGACCCAGCACTTC
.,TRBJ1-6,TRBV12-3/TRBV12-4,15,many,CASSYYRASNSPLHF,TGTGCCAGCAGCTACTACCGGGCGAGTAATTCACCCCTCCACTTT
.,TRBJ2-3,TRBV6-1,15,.,CASSPQGRDTDTQYF,TGTGCCAGCAGTCCCCAGGGGAGGGACACAGATACGCAGTATTTT
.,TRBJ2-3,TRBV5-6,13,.,CASSLQSVDTQYF,TGTGCCAGCAGCTTACAAAGCGTAGATACGCAGTATTTT
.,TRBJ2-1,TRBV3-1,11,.,CASSRRDEQFF,TGTGCCAGCAGCCGACGGGATGAGCAGTTCTTC
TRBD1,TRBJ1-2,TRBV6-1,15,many,CASKTRDRGVNGYTF,TGTGCCAGCAAGACTCGGGACAGGGGGGTGAATGGCTACACCTTC
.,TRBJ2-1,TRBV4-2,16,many,CASSQEGLSSYNEQFF,TGTGCCAGCAGCCAAGAGGGCTTAAGCTCCTACAATGAGCAGTTCTTC
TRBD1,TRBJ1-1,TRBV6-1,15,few,CASSAGTGVQLEAFF,TGTGCCAGCAGTGCCGGGACAGGGGTGCAATTAGAAGCTTTCTTT
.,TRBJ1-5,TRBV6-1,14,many,CASSRVPSNQPQHF,TGTGCCAGCAGCAGGGTACCCAGCAATCAGCCCCAGCATTTT
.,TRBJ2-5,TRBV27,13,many,CASSFSGEETQYF,TGTGCCAGCAGTTTTTCGGGTGAAGAGACCCAGTACTTC
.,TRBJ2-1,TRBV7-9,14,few,CASKRSVGYNEQFF,TGTGCCAGCAAGAGAAGTGTAGGGTACAATGAGCAGTTCTTC
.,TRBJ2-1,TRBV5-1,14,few,CASSASGERGEQFF,TGCGCCAGCAGCGCGTCGGGAGAACGGGGTGAGCAGTTCTTC
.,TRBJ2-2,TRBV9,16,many,CASSVVSGRNTGELFF,TGTGCCAGCAGCGTAGTAAGCGGTAGGAACACCGGGGAGCTGTTTTTT
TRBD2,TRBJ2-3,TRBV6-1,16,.,CASSVLGAAGGDTQYF,TGTGCCAGCAGTGTTCTGGGGGCCGCGGGAGGTGATACGCAGTATTTT
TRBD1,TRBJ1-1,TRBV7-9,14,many,CASSWTGSGTEAFF,TGTGCCAGCAGCTGGACAGGGTCGGGCACTGAAGCTTTCTTT
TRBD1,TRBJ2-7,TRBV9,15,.,CASSVGSWTGGEQYF,TGTGCCAGCAGCGTAGGGTCTTGGACAGGGGGCGAGCAGTACTTC
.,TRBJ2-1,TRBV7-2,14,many,CASSLRERQGEQFF,TGTGCCAGCAGCTTAAGGGAAAGGCAAGGTGAGCAGTTCTTC
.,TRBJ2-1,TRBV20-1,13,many,CSAREVNYNEQFF,TGCAGTGCTAGAGAAGTGAATTACAATGAGCAGTTCTTC
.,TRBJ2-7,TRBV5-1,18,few,CASSKGPAGGTGPGEQYF,TGCGCCAGCAGCAAGGGACCCGCAGGCGGTACAGGACCGGGCGAGCAGTACTTC
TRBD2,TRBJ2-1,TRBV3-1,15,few,CASSQVLGRATEQFF,TGTGCCAGCAGCCAAGTTCTCGGGAGGGCCACTGAGCAGTTCTTC
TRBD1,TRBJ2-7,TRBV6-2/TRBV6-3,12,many,CASSRDRGEQYF,TGTGCCAGCAGCAGAGACAGGGGCGAGCAGTACTTC
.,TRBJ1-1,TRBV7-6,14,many,CASSPGQRNTEAFF,TGTGCCAGCAGCCCTGGACAGCGGAACACTGAAGCTTTCTTT
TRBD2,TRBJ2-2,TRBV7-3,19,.,CASSSSVLAGGPNTGELFF,TGTGCCAGCAGCTCCTCCGTTCTAGCGGGAGGTCCGAACACCGGGGAGCTGTTTTTT
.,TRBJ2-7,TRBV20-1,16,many,CSARDTPGGGTYEQYF,TGCAGTGCTAGAGATACCCCCGGCGGTGGGACCTACGAGCAGTACTTC
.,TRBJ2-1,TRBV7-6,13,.,CASSLALIGEQFF,TGTGCCAGCAGCTTAGCGCTGATTGGTGAGCAGTTCTTC
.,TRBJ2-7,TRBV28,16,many,CASSSVRSSTSYEQYF,TGTGCCAGCAGTTCCGTACGTTCTAGCACCTCCTACGAGCAGTACTTC
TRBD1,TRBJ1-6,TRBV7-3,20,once,CASSFRTGTGGVSVNSPLHF,TGTGCCAGCAGCTTTCGAACCGGGACAGGGGGCGTCTCGGTTAATTCACCCCTCCACTTT
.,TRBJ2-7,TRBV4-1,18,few,CASSQDHGSRIGTYEQYF,TGCGCCAGCAGCCAAGATCACGGGTCAAGGATAGGGACCTACGAGCAGTACTTC
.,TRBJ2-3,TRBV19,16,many,CASRKGGGGSTDTQYF,TGTGCCAGTCGTAAAGGGGGGGGTGGTAGTACAGATACGCAGTATTTT
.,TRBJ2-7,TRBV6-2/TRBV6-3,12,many,CASAYGRTEQYF,TGTGCCAGCGCCTACGGGAGAACCGAGCAGTACTTC
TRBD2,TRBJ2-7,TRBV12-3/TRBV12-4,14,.,CASRAPGLAYEQYF,TGTGCCAGCAGGGCGCCGGGACTAGCGTACGAGCAGTACTTC
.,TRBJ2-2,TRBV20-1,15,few,CSARDLQMNTGELFF,TGCAGTGCTAGAGATCTACAGATGAACACCGGGGAGCTGTTTTTT
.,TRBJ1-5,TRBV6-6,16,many,CASSYGDPTLDQPQHF,TGTGCCAGCAGTTACGGGGACCCGACGTTGGATCAGCCCCAGCATTTT
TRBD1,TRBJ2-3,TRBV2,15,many,CASSDDGQGWDTQYF,TGTGCCAGCAGTGATGACGGACAGGGTTGGGATACGCAGTATTTT
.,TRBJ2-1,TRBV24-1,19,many,CATSGSPTRPVKAYNEQFF,TGTGCCACCAGTGGCTCCCCAACTCGCCCGGTCAAAGCCTACAATGAGCAGTTCTTC
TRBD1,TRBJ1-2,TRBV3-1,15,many,CASSQGTGRNYGYTF,TGTGCCAGCAGCCAAGGGACAGGGAGGAACTATGGCTACACCTTC
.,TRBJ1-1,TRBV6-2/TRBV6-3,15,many,CASNLGRGRITEAFF,TGTGCCAGCAACCTGGGCAGGGGCCGGATCACTGAAGCTTTCTTT